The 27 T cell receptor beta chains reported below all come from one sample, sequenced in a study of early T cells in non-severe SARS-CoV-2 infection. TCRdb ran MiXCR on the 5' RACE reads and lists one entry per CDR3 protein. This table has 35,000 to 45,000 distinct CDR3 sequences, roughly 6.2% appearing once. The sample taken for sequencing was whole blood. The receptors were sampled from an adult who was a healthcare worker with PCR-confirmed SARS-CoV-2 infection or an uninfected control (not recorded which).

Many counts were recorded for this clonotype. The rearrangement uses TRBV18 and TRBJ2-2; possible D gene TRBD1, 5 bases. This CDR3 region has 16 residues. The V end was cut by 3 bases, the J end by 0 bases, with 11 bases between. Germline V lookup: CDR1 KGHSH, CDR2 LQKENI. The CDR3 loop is CASSPDRTSNTGELFF. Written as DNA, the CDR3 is TGTGCCAGCTCACCCGACAGAACATCGAACACCGGGGAGCTGTTTTTT. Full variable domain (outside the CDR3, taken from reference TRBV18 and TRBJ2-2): NAGVMQNPRHLVRRRGQEARLRCSPMKGHSHVYWYRQLPEEGLKFMVYLQKENIIDESGMPKERFSAEFPKEGPSILRIQQVVRGDSAAYFCASSPDRTSNTGELFFGEGSRLTVL.

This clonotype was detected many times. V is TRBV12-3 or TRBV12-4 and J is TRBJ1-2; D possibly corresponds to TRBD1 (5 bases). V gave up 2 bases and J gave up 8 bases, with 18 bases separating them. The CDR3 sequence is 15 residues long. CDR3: CASSLRQRGAEGYTF. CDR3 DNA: TGTGCCAGCAGTTTAAGGCAGAGGGGCGCTGAAGGCTACACCTTC.

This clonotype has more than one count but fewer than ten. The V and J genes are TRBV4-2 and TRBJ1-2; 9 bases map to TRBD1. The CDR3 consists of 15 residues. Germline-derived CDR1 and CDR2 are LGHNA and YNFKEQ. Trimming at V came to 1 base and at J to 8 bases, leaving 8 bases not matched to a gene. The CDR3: CASSQVRDRDSGYTF. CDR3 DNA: TGTGCCAGCAGCCAAGTACGGGACAGGGATTCCGGCTACACCTTC.

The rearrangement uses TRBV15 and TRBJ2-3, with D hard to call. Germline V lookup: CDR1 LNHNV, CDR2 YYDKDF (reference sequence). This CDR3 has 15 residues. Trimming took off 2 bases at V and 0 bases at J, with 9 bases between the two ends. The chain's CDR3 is CATSRIQASTDTQYF. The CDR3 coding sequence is TGTGCCACCAGCAGAATTCAAGCTAGCACAGATACGCAGTATTTT.

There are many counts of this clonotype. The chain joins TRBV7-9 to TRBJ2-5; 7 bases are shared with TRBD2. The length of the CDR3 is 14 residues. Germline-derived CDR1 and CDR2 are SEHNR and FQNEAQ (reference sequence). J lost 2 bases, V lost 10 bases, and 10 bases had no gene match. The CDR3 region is CAIPGLDNQETQYF. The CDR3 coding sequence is TGTGCCATACCCGGACTAGACAATCAAGAGACCCAGTACTTC.

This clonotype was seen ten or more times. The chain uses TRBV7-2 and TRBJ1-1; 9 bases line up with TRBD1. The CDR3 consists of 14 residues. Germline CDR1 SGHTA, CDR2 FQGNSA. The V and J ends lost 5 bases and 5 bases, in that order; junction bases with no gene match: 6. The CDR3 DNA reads TGTGCCAGCAGCCGACAGGGGGGAGGGACTGAAGCTTTCTTT. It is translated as CASSRQGGGTEAFF.

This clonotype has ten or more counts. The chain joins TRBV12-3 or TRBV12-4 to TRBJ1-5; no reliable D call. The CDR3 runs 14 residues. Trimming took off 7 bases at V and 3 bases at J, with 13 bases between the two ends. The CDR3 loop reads CASNDVGSNQPQHF. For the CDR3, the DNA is TGTGCCAGCAACGACGTTGGGTCCAATCAGCCCCAGCATTTT.

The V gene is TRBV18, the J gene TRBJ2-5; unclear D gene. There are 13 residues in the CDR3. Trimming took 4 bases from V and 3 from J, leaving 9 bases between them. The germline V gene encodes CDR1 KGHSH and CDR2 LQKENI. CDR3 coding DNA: TGTGCCAGCTCACTCTCGCGAGAAGAGACCCAGTACTTC. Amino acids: CASSLSREETQYF.

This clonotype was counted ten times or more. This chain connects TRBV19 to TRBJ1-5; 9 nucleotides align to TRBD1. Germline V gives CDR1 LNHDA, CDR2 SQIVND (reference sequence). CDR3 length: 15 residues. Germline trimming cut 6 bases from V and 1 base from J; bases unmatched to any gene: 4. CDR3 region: CASRGQGLSNQPQHF. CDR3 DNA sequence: TGTGCCAGTAGAGGACAGGGGCTCAGCAATCAGCCCCAGCATTTT. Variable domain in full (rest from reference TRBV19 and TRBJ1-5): DGGITQSPKYLFRKEGQNVTLSCEQNLNHDAMYWYRQDPGQGLRLIYYSQIVNDFQKGDIAEGYSVSREKKESFPLTVTSAQKNPTAFYLCASRGQGLSNQPQHFGDGTRLSIL.

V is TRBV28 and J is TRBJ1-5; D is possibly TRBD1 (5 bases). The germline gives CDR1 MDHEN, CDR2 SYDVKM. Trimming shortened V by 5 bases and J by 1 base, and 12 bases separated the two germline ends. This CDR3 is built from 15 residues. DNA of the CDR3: TGTGCCAGCAGTCGCAGGGTTAGGAGCAATCAGCCCCAGCATTTT. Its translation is CASSRRVRSNQPQHF.

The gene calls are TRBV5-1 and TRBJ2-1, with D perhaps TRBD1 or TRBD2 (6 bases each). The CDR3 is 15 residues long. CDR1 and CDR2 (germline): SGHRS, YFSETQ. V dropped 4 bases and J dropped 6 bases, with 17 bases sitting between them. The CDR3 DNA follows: TGCGCCAGCAGCCAAGGGGGGACCACCCCCAATGAGCAGTTCTTC. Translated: CASSQGGTTPNEQFF.

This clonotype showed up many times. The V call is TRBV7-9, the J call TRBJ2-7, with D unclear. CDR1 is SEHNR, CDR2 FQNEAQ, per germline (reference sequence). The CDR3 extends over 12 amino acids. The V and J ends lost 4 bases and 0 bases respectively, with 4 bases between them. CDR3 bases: TGTGCCAGCAGCTATAACTCCTACGAGCAGTACTTC. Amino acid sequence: CASSYNSYEQYF.

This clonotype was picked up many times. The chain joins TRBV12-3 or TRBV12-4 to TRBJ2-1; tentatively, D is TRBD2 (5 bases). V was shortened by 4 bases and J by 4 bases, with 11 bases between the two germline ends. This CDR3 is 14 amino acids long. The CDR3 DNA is TGTGCCAGCAGTTCCCAAGGACTGTACAATGAGCAGTTCTTC. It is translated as CASSSQGLYNEQFF.

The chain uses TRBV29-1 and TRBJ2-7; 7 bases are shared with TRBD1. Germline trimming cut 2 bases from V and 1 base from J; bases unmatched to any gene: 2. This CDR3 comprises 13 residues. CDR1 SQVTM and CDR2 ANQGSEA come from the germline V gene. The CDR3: CSVERDSSYEQYF. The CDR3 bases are TGCAGCGTTGAAAGGGACAGTTCCTACGAGCAGTACTTC.

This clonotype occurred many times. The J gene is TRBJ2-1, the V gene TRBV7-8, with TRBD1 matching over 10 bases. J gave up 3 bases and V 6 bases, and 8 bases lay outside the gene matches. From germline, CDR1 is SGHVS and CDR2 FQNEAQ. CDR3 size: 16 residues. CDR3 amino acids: CASRQGGQGHYNEQFF. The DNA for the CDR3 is TGTGCCAGCAGACAGGGGGGACAGGGGCACTACAATGAGCAGTTCTTC.

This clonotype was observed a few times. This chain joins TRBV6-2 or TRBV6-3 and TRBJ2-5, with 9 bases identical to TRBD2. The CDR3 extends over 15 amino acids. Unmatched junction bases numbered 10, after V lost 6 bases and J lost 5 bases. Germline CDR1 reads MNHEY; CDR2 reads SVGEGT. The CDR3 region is CASRTRTSVMETQYF. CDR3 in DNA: TGTGCCAGCAGAACCCGGACTAGCGTCATGGAGACCCAGTACTTC.

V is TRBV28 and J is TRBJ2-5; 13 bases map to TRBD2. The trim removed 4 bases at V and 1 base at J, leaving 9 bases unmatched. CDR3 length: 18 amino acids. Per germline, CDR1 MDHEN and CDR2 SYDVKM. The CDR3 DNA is TGTGCCAGCAGTTCCCGGACTAGCGGGAGAGGGGGCCAAGAGACCCAGTACTTC. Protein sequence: CASSSRTSGRGGQETQYF. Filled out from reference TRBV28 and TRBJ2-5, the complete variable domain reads DVKVTQSSRYLVKRTGEKVFLECVQDMDHENMFWYRQDPGLGLRLIYFSYDVKMKEKGDIPEGYSVSREKKERFSLILESASTNQTSMYLCASSSRTSGRGGQETQYFGPGTRLLVL.

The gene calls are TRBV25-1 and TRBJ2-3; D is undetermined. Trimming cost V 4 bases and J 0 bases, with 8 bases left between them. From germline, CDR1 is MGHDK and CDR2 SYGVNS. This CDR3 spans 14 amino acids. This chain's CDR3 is CASSVGLSTDTQYF. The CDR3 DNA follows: TGTGCCAGCAGTGTAGGCTTGAGCACAGATACGCAGTATTTT.

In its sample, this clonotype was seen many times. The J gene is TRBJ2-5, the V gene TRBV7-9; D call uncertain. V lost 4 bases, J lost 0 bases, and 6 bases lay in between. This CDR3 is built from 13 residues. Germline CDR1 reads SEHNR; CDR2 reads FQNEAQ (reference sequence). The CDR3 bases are TGTGCCAGCAGCTCAAGGTACCAAGAGACCCAGTACTTC. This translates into CASSSRYQETQYF.

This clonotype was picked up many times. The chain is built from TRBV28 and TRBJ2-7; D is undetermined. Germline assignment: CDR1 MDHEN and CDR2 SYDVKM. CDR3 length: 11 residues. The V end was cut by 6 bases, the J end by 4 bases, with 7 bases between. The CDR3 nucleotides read TGTGCCAGCAGGCAGGCATACGAGCAGTACTTC. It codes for CASRQAYEQYF. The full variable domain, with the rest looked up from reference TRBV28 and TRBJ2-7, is DVKVTQSSRYLVKRTGEKVFLECVQDMDHENMFWYRQDPGLGLRLIYFSYDVKMKEKGDIPEGYSVSREKKERFSLILESASTNQTSMYLCASRQAYEQYFGPGTRLTVT.

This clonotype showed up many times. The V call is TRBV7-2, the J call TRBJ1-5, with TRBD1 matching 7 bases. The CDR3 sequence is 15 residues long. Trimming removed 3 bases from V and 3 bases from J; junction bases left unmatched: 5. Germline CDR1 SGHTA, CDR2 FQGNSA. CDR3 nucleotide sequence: TGTGCCAGCAGCTTTTCGGGACAGCTCAATCAGCCCCAGCATTTT. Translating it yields CASSFSGQLNQPQHF.

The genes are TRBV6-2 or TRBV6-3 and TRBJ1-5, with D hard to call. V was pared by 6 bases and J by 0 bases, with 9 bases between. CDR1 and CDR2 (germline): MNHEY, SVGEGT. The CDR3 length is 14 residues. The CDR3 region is CASRQRDSNQPQHF. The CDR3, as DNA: TGTGCCAGCAGGCAAAGGGATAGCAATCAGCCCCAGCATTTT.

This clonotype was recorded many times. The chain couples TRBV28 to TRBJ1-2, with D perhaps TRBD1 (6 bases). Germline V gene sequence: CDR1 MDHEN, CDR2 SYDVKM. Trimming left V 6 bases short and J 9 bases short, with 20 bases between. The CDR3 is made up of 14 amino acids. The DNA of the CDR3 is TGTGCCAGCAGCCTGGCGGGGGGCTCTTCTCGCTACACCTTC. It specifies CASSLAGGSSRYTF.

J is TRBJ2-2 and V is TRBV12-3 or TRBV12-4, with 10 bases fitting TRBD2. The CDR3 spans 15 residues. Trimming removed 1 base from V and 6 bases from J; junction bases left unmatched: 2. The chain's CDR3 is CASSLVLAGSGELFF. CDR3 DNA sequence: TGTGCCAGCAGTTTAGTACTAGCGGGATCCGGGGAGCTGTTTTTT.

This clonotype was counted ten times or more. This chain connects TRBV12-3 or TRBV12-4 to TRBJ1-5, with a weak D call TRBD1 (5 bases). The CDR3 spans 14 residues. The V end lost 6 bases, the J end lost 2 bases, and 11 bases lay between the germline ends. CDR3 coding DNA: TGTGCCAGCAGGCGGGACCTGGGCAATCAGCCCCAGCATTTT. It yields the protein CASRRDLGNQPQHF.

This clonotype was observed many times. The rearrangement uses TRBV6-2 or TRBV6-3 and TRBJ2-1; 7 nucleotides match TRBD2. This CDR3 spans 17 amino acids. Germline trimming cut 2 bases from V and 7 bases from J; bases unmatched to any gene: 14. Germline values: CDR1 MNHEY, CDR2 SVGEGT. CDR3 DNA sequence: TGTGCCAGCAGTTACCTCTCGAGTCAGCGGGGAGTAAATGAGCAGTTCTTC. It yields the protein CASSYLSSQRGVNEQFF.

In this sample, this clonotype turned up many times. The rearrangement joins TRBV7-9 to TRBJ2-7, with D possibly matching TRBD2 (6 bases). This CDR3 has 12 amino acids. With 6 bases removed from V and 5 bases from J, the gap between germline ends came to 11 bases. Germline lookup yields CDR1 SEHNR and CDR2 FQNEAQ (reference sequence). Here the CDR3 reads CASSLTGDEQYF. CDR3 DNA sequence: TGTGCCAGCAGTCTAACGGGGGACGAGCAGTACTTC.